This is a list of T cell receptor beta chains from one sample in a study of blood T cell repertoires in COVID-19. TCRdb's copy holds only in-frame clones and misses some; the assay was immunoSEQ multiplex PCR. Here the sample spans about 100,000 clones, about 90% being singletons. Source material: peripheral blood. The receptors derive from a man under 40 in a cohort sampled during active COVID-19. Both conserved end residues are part of each CDR3. D genes are given only for firm matches. Size tells how often a clone was seen (once, few, many) or the class of an expanded clone, and some rows leave it out.

.,TRBJ2-7,.,TRBV27,CASSLSKGQGTNEQYF,TGTGCCAGCAGTTTATCGAAGGGTCAGGGCACTAACGAGCAGTACTTC
.,TRBJ1-3,.,TRBV18,CASSSNPGTSGNTIYF,TGTGCCAGCTCATCTAATCCCGGGACTTCTGGAAACACCATATATTTT
once,TRBJ2-4,.,TRBV9,CASSVDGTTWNIQYF,TGTGCCAGCAGCGTAGACGGGACAACCTGGAACATTCAGTACTTC
.,TRBJ2-7,TRBD2,TRBV6-1,CASSEIAPGGGIVEQYF,TGTGCCAGCAGTGAAATCGCCCCCGGGGGGGGCATAGTGGAGCAGTACTTC
.,TRBJ1-2,.,TRBV18,CASSPAMEGNYGYTF,TGTGCCAGCTCACCTGCTATGGAGGGGAACTATGGCTACACCTTC
.,TRBJ1-6,TRBD1,TRBV7-8,CASSRGQGYNSPLHF,TGTGCCAGCAGCCGGGGACAGGGCTATAATTCACCCCTCCACTTT
.,TRBJ2-3,TRBD2,TRBV9,CASSPGLAGASTDTQYF,TGTGCCAGCAGCCCCGGACTAGCGGGGGCTAGCACAGATACGCAGTATTTT
.,TRBJ2-2,TRBD1,TRBV5-1,CASSQTGKKGTGELFF,TGCGCCAGCAGCCAGACAGGGAAGAAGGGGACCGGGGAGCTGTTTTTT
.,TRBJ1-5,.,TRBV7-8,CASSLDSGRLGSGNQPQHF,TGTGCCAGCAGCTTAGATTCAGGGAGGTTGGGTAGCGGCAATCAGCCCCAGCATTTT
.,TRBJ1-6,TRBD1,TRBV27,CASSLSSNRGGSYNSPLHF,TGTGCCAGCAGTTTATCGTCCAACAGGGGGGGGTCCTATAATTCACCCCTCCACTTT
.,TRBJ2-7,TRBD1,TRBV18,CASSPGTGGRLVHEQYF,TGTGCCAGCTCGCCCGGGACAGGGGGCCGGTTGGTCCACGAGCAGTACTTC
.,TRBJ2-5,TRBD2,TRBV4-3,CASSQGSGGAHETQYF,TGCGCCAGCAGCCAGGGAAGCGGGGGGGCCCATGAGACCCAGTACTTC
.,TRBJ1-6,.,TRBV5-4,CASSLQDSYNSPLHF,TGTGCCAGCAGCCTCCAAGACAGTTATAATTCACCCCTCCACTTT
.,TRBJ2-3,.,TRBV7-2,CASSSRQTDTQYF,TGTGCCAGCAGCTCCAGACAGACAGATACGCAGTATTTT
.,TRBJ1-3,.,TRBV6-5,CASSSRLFGNTIYF,TGTGCCAGCAGTTCCCGACTTTTTGGAAACACCATATATTTT
.,TRBJ2-2,.,TRBV3-1/TRBV3-2,CASSQVQGLAGELFF,TGTGCCAGCAGCCAAGTCCAGGGGTTGGCCGGGGAGCTGTTTTTT
.,TRBJ2-7,.,TRBV5-6,CASPWDSEQYF,TGTGCCAGCCCCTGGGACTCCGAGCAGTACTTC
.,TRBJ2-1,TRBD2,TRBV19,CASMTGGAGLWNEQFF,TGTGCCAGTATGACCGGGGGGGCCGGGTTGTGGAATGAGCAGTTCTTC
.,TRBJ2-5,TRBD2,TRBV19,CASSTWTSQETQYF,TGTGCCAGTAGTACCTGGACTAGCCAAGAGACCCAGTACTTC
.,TRBJ1-1,TRBD1,TRBV5-1,CASSRTQGGNTEAFF,TGCGCCAGCAGCCGAACTCAGGGGGGGAACACTGAAGCTTTCTTT
.,TRBJ2-1,TRBD1,TRBV25-1,CASSDRQGERQFF,TGTGCCAGCAGTGACCGACAGGGGGAGAGGCAGTTCTTC
.,TRBJ2-5,TRBD2,TRBV3-1/TRBV3-2,CASSQDRRGGYQETQYF,TGTGCCAGCAGCCAAGATCGGCGGGGGGGGTACCAAGAGACCCAGTACTTC
.,TRBJ1-6,.,TRBV19,CASRTDNSPLHF,TGTGCCTCCAGGACAGATAATTCACCCCTCCACTTT
few,TRBJ2-3,TRBD2,TRBV11-2,CASSLGGAVDTQYF,TGTGCCAGCAGCCTCGGGGGGGCGGTAGATACGCAGTATTTT
once,TRBJ2-1,TRBD1,TRBV5-6,CASSPPKMTGEFF,TGTGCCAGCAGCCCCCCGAAAATGACAGGGGAGTTCTTC
.,TRBJ1-5,TRBD1,TRBV19,CASSSPLRDRRNQPQHF,TGTGCCAGTAGTTCCCCCCTAAGGGACAGGAGAAATCAGCCCCAGCATTTT
.,TRBJ2-7,.,TRBV11-3,CASSLDAGGEQYF,TGTGCCAGCAGCTTAGACGCCGGGGGCGAGCAGTACTTC
.,TRBJ2-4,.,TRBV19,CASSLFLYSTGTQNIQYF,TGTGCCAGTAGTCTGTTTCTATATAGCACAGGGACCCAAAACATTCAGTACTTC
.,TRBJ1-6,TRBD1,TRBV5-1,CASSSTGTDNSPLHF,TGCGCCAGCAGCTCCACAGGGACAGATAATTCACCCCTCCACTTT
.,TRBJ1-5,.,TRBV15,CATSRDYENQPQHF,TGTGCCACCAGCAGAGATTACGAGAATCAGCCCCAGCATTTT
.,TRBJ2-3,TRBD2,TRBV6-5,CASSYSGLASDTQYF,TGTGCCAGCAGTTACTCGGGACTAGCATCGGATACGCAGTATTTT
.,TRBJ1-2,.,TRBV2,CASSEGVQKYGYTF,TGTGCCAGCAGTGAAGGGGTACAGAAGTATGGCTACACCTTC
.,TRBJ2-1,TRBD1,TRBV7-3,CASSLTGTAEYNEQFF,TGTGCCAGCAGCTTAACCGGGACAGCCGAATACAATGAGCAGTTCTTC
.,TRBJ1-2,.,TRBV7-9,CASSITDYGYTF,TGTGCCAGCAGTATAACGGACTATGGCTACACCTTC
.,TRBJ1-6,TRBD1,TRBV19,CASRRTGGFSPLHF,TGTGCCAGTAGGCGGACAGGGGGATTCTCACCCCTCCACTTT
.,TRBJ1-2,TRBD1,TRBV7-2,CASSERTGDGRGYTF,TGTGCCAGCAGCGAAAGGACAGGGGATGGTAGAGGCTACACCTTC
.,TRBJ2-1,TRBD2,TRBV12-5,CASGLVRPSGGYNEQFF,TGTGCTAGTGGTTTGGTGCGTCCGAGCGGGGGCTACAATGAGCAGTTCTTC
.,TRBJ1-5,TRBD1,TRBV6-5,CASSRQGLGNQPQHF,TGTGCCAGCAGTCGACAGGGGTTAGGCAATCAGCCCCAGCATTTT
few,TRBJ1-5,.,TRBV30,CAWSGLGGQPQHF,TGTGCCTGGAGTGGTTTGGGGGGTCAGCCCCAGCATTTT
.,TRBJ1-1,TRBD1,TRBV11-2,CASSPTGITEAFF,TGTGCCAGCAGCCCGACAGGGATCACTGAAGCTTTCTTT